The subject of this entry is one T cell receptor beta chain. The sample holds many counts of this clonotype. This clone's antigen is unknown. Base quality data are lacking; no much larger clone is found one base away. Inclusive of the bounding cysteine and phenylalanine, the CDR3 is 13 residues long. CDR3 DNA is the only sequence kept; it has 39 bases, read in frame from the first base. Deletion took 1 base off V and 6 bases off J, with a span of 8 bases between the germline ends. CDR1 SGHTA and CDR2 FQGNSA were looked up in the germline V gene. Ficoll-Paque density gradient centrifugation was used to isolate PBMCs. Sequencer: Illumina NovaSeq 6000. TCRalpha and TCRbeta cDNA libraries were constructed by 5'RACE with constant-segment primers, with sample barcodes and unique molecular identifiers being introduced. Trizol reagent was used to extract RNA from every sample. Library amplification was performed in two PCR steps, and a second sample barcode and Illumina TruSeq adapters were introduced in the second step. The libraries were sequenced on an Illumina NovaSeq using 2 x 150 bp paired-end reads. Concerning the study's data processing: Reads were demultiplexed and collapsed into UMI-guided consensus sequences with migec v1.2.7. Using mixcr v2.1.11, UMI consensuses were aligned to TRA and TRB V and J templates and then assembled into clonotypes. A clonotype was counted as expanded or contracted only if both edgeR and NoisET called the change significant, with noise models trained on biological replicates. For edgeR calls, the cutoffs were a false discovery rate-adjusted p below 0.01 and a log2 fold-change threshold of 1. As an exploratory analysis of dynamics, max-normalized trajectories of the 1000 most abundant clonotypes were examined by PCA with hierarchical clustering. The CD4 or CD8 phenotype of responding clones was assigned using the separately sequenced CD4+ and CD8+ repertoires. TCRdb redid the processing of the public reads, applying fastp at Q25 and MiXCR, and retained in-frame beta chains. Rows with a matching CDR3 protein are joined into one entry that keeps the most common DNA and genes. The V and J calls follow TCRdb's processing rather than the paper's. The table for this sample lists about 44,000 distinct CDR3 sequences; around 6.3% of them were counted only once. The ten largest clones take up 0.79% of the sample.

This entry belongs to a study of T-cell memory formation after mild COVID-19 (dated by TCRdb to 2020 to 2022). Turning to the overall study: TCR sequence clusters from the two donors were found to be largely donor specific. The cohort comprised two young, previously healthy adult volunteers, one female and one male. Longitudinal TCRalpha and TCRbeta repertoire sequencing tracked T-cell clones expanding and contracting after mild COVID-19 in a couple of donors. Overall study results and their limits: Contracting CD4+ clones appeared mostly in the CM and EM memory subsets, whereas CD8+ clones were enriched in EMRA. The study included only a couple of mild cases, and larger cohorts that include severe cases with pre-infection samples were judged to be necessary. Balanced CD4/CD8 phenotypes were observed for clones contracting from day 15 to 85, whereas a bias towards CD4+ was observed for a second wave of clones expanding from day 15 to 37. Whether the second-wave clones peaking on day 37 were SARS-CoV-2 specific was not confirmed. The detection of some responding clones in pre-infection memory suggests that pre-existing cross-reactive memory T cells joined the SARS-CoV-2 response.

The sequenced material came from PBMCs or a T cell subset sorted from them (not recorded which). The clonotype was recovered from an adult who had mild COVID-19 (a few samples of this study predate the infection). The sample titles of this study are shuffled in the database, so cell type and time point are left out. The chain couples TRBV7-2 to TRBJ2-3; matching of 5 bases hints at TRBD2 as the D gene. The CDR3 reads as follows: CASSLVRGDTQYF. The nucleotide sequence reads TGTGCCAGCAGCTTAGTACGAGGGGATACGCAGTATTTT.